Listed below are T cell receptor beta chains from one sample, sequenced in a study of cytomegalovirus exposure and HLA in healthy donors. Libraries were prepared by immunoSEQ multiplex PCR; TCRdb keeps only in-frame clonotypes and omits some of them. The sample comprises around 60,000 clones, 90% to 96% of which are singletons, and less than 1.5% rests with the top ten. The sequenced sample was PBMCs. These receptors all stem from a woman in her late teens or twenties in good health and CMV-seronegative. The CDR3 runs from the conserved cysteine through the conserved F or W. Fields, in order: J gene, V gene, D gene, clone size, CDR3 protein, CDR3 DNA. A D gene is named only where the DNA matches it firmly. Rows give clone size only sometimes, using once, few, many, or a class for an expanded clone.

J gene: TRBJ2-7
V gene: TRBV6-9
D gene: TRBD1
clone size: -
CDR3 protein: CARRDREKAEQYF
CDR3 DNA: TGTGCCAGACGGGACAGGGAGAAGGCGGAGCAGTACTTC

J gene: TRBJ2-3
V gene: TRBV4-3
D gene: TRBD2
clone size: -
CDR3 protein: CASSQGRTSGSRAQYF
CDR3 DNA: TGCGCCAGCAGCCAAGGGAGGACTAGCGGGAGTAGGGCGCAGTATTTT

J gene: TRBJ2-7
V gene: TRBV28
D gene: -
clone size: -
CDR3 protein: CASSPNYEQYF
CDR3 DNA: TGTGCCAGCAGCCCAAACTACGAGCAGTACTTC

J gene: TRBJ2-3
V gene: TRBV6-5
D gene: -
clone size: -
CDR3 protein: CASSYRLDSDTQYF
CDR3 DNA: TGTGCCAGCAGTTACCGACTAGACTCAGATACGCAGTATTTT

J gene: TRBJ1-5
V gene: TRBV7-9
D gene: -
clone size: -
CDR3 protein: CASSFWRNNQPQHF
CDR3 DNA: TGTGCCAGCAGCTTTTGGCGGAACAATCAGCCCCAGCATTTT

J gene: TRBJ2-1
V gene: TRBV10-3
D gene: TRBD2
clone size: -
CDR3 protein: CAATPGLAGVPSYNEQFF
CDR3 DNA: TGTGCCGCCACCCCGGGGCTAGCGGGAGTACCCTCCTACAATGAGCAGTTCTTC

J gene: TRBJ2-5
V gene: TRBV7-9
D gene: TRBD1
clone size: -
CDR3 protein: CASSLGDRVLGETQYF
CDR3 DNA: TGTGCCAGCAGCTTAGGAGACAGGGTCCTTGGGGAGACCCAGTACTTC

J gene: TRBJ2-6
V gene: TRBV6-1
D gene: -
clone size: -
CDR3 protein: CASSGGSHSGANVLTF
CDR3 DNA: TGTGCCAGCAGTGGAGGCTCGCACTCTGGGGCCAACGTCCTGACTTTC

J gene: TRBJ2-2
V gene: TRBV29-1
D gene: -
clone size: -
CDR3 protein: CSVEGRYTGELFF
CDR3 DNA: TGCAGCGTTGAGGGCAGGTACACCGGGGAGCTGTTTTTT

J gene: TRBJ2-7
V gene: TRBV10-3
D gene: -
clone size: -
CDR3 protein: CAISEGGWVYEQYF
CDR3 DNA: TGTGCCATCAGTGAGGGCGGGTGGGTTTACGAGCAGTACTTC

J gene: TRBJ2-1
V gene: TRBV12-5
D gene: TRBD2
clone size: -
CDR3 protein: CASGLVLFGRGRKTYNEQFF
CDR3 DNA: TGTGCTAGTGGTTTGGTACTTTTCGGGCGGGGGAGAAAGACCTACAATGAGCAGTTCTTC

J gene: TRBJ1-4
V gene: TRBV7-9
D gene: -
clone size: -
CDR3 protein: CASSAWTATNEKLFF
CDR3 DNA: TGTGCCAGCAGCGCATGGACAGCAACTAATGAAAAACTGTTTTTT

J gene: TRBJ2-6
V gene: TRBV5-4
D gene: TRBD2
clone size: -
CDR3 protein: CASSRGGWSGANVLTF
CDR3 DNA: TGTGCCAGCAGCCGGGGGGGGTGGTCTGGGGCCAACGTCCTGACTTTC

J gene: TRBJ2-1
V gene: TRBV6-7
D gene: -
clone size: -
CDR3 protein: CASSNTRDSYNEQFF
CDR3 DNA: TGTGCCAGCAGTAACACTAGGGACTCCTACAATGAGCAGTTCTTC

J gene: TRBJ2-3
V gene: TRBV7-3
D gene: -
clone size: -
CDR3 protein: CASSQNGGHTQYF
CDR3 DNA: TGTGCCAGCAGCCAAAATGGTGGCCATACGCAGTATTTT

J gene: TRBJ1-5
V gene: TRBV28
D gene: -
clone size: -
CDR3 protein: CASRPAGGGQPQHF
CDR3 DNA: TGTGCCAGCAGGCCCGCGGGGGGGGGTCAGCCCCAGCATTTT

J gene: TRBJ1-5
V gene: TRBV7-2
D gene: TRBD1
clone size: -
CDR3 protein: CASSSQGASNQPQHF
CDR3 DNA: TGTGCCAGCAGCTCACAGGGGGCAAGCAATCAGCCCCAGCATTTT

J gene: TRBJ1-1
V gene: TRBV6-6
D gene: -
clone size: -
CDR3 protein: CASGRQRNTEAFF
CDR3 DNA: TGTGCCAGCGGCCGACAGAGGAACACTGAAGCTTTCTTT

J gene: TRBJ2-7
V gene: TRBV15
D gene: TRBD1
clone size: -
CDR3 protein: CATSRTGAHEQYF
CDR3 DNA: TGTGCCACCAGCAGAACAGGGGCCCACGAGCAGTACTTC

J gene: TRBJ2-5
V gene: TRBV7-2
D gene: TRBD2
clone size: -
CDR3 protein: CASSLAGTSGQETQYF
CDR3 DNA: TGTGCCAGCAGCTTAGCCGGGACTAGCGGCCAAGAGACCCAGTACTTC

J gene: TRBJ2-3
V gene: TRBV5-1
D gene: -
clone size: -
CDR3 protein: CASSLEGGAPDTQYF
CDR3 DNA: TGCGCCAGCAGCTTGGAGGGGGGGGCCCCAGATACGCAGTATTTT

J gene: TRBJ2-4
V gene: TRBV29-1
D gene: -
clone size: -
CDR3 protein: CSVEGLGVNIQYF
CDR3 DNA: TGCAGCGTTGAAGGGCTCGGGGTGAACATTCAGTACTTC

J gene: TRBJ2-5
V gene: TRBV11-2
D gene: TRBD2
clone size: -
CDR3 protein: CASSSRGGAETQYF
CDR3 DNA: TGTGCCAGCAGCTCCCGCGGGGGGGCAGAGACCCAGTACTTC

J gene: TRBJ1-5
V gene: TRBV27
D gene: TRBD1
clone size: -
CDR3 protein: CASQGVGQPQHF
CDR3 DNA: TGTGCCAGCCAGGGGGTGGGTCAGCCCCAGCATTTT

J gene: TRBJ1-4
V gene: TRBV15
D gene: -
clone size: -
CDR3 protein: CATSPWGRDNEKLFF
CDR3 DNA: TGTGCCACCAGCCCCTGGGGCAGGGATAATGAAAAACTGTTTTTT

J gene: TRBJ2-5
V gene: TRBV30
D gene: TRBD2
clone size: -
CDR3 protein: CAWSVRRGSGETQYF
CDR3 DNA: TGTGCCTGGAGTGTAAGGCGGGGGTCGGGAGAGACCCAGTACTTC

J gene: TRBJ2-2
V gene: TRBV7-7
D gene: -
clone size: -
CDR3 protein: CASSTRTGTGELFF
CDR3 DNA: TGTGCCAGCAGCACCCGAACGGGGACCGGGGAGCTGTTTTTT

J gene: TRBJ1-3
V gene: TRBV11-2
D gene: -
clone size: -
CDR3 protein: CASSSVGNTIYF
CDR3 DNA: TGTGCCAGCAGCTCAGTGGGAAACACCATATATTTT

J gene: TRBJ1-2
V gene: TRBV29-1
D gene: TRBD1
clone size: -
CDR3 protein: CSVGRGTDNYGYTF
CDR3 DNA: TGCAGCGTTGGCCGAGGGACAGATAACTATGGCTACACCTTC

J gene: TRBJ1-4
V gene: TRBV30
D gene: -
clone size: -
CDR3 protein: CAWTGHRMGKLFF
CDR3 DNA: TGTGCCTGGACAGGACATCGCATGGGAAAACTGTTTTTT

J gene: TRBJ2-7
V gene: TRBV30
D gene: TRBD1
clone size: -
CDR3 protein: CAWSVLGRGPPGEQYF
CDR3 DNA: TGTGCCTGGAGTGTATTGGGCAGGGGGCCTCCTGGCGAGCAGTACTTC

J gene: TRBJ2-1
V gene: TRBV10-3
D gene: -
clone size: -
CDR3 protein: CAISESTRQNEQFF
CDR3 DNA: TGTGCCATCAGTGAGTCGACTAGGCAGAATGAGCAGTTCTTC

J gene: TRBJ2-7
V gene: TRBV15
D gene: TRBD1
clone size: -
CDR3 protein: CATSRGGQGSYEQYF
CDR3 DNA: TGTGCCACCAGCAGAGGGGGACAGGGTTCCTACGAGCAGTACTTC

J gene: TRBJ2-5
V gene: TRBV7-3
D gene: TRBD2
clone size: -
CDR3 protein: CASSPGLAGETQYF
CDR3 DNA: TGTGCCAGCAGCCCGGGACTAGCTGGGGAGACCCAGTACTTC

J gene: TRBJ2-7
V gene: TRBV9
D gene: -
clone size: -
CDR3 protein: CASSVEVGAEQYF
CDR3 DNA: TGTGCCAGCAGCGTGGAAGTGGGGGCCGAGCAGTACTTC

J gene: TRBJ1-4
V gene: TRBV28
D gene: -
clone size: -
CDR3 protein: CASSLHVVTGLFF
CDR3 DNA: TGTGCCAGCAGCTTACACGTCGTAACAGGGTTGTTTTTT

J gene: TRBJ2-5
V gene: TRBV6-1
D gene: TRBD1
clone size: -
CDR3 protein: CASTRDSQETQYF
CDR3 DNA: TGTGCCAGCACCAGGGACAGCCAAGAGACCCAGTACTTC

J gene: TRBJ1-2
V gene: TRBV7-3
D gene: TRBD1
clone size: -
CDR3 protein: CASSPQTGVGYTF
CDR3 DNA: TGTGCCAGCAGCCCCCAGACAGGGGTCGGCTACACCTTC

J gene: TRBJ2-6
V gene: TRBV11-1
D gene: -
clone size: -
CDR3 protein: CASSFSGANVLTF
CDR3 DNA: TGTGCCAGCTCGTTCTCTGGGGCCAACGTCCTGACTTTC

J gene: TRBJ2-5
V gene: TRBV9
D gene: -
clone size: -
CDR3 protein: CASSVGQGTPRETQYF
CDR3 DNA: TGTGCCAGCAGCGTAGGGCAGGGCACCCCCCGGGAGACCCAGTACTTC

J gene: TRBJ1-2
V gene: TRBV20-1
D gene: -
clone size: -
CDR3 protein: CSARAGYGYTF
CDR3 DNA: TGCAGTGCTAGGGCAGGGTACGGCTACACCTTC

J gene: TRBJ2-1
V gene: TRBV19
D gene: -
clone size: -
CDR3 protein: CASSFPGQLSYNEQFF
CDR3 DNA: TGTGCCAGTAGTTTCCCGGGACAACTCTCCTACAATGAGCAGTTCTTC

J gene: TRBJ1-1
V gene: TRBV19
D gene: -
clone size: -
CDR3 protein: CASSITEMNTEAFF
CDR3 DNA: TGTGCCAGTAGTATAACTGAGATGAACACTGAAGCTTTCTTT

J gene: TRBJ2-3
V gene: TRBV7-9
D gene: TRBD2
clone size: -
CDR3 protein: CAKERLAGGATDTQYF
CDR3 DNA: TGTGCCAAAGAGAGACTAGCGGGAGGAGCCACAGATACGCAGTATTTT

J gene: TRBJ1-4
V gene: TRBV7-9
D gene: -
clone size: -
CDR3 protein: CASSLFGQNEKLFF
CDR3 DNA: TGTGCCAGCAGCTTATTTGGCCAGAATGAAAAACTGTTTTTT

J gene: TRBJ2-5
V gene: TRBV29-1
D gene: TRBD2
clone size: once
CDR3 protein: CSYSGGIGETQYF
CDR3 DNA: TGCAGCTACTCGGGGGGGATAGGGGAGACCCAGTACTTC

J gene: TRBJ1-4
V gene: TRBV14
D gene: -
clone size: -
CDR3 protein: CASSQDAGDYNEKLFF
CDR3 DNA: TGTGCCAGCAGCCAAGATGCGGGGGACTATAATGAAAAACTGTTTTTT

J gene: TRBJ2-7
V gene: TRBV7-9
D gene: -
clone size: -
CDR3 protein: CASTSPGGGYEQYF
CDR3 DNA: TGTGCCAGCACCTCACCGGGGGGCGGCTACGAGCAGTACTTC